These T cell receptor beta chains were read from a single sample in a study of T cells in Graves' hyperthyroidism and ophthalmopathy. TCRdb re-analysed the multiplex PCR reads in MiXCR, keeping a single row per CDR3 protein. The data hold around 690,000 distinct CDR3 sequences, with around 16% observed a single time. The sample consisted of blood. All receptors derive from a man between 45 and 60 years old with Graves' hyperthyroidism. Each CDR3 is given with its conserved first and last residue. The order of the fields is V gene, J gene, D gene, clone size, CDR3 DNA, CDR3 protein. A D gene is named only where the DNA matches it firmly. Only part of the rows carry a size: once, few, many, or a class if the clone is expanded.

V: TRBV4-3
J: TRBJ2-1
D: -
size: -
DNA: TGCGCCAGCAGCCAAGGTTCAAGTAGGCTCCATGAGCAGTTCTTC
CDR3: CASSQGSSRLHEQFF

V: TRBV20-1
J: TRBJ2-7
D: TRBD1
size: many
DNA: TGCAGTGCTAGGGTTTATAGGGGTGAACAGGGGGTTAGATCCTACGAGCAGTACTTC
CDR3: CSARVYRGEQGVRSYEQYF

V: TRBV20-1
J: TRBJ2-1
D: TRBD2
size: few
DNA: TGCAGTGCTAGACTGAGCGGGAGGGCCGATGAGCAGTTCTTC
CDR3: CSARLSGRADEQFF

V: TRBV12-5
J: TRBJ2-2
D: TRBD2
size: many
DNA: TGTGCTAGTGGTTTGGTACGAGGAGAGCGGGAGGCGAACACCGGGGAGCTGTTTTTT
CDR3: CASGLVRGEREANTGELFF

V: TRBV12-3/TRBV12-4
J: TRBJ2-3
D: TRBD1
size: many
DNA: TGTGCCAGCAGAGATAACAGGGGACCAACAGATACGCAGTATTTT
CDR3: CASRDNRGPTDTQYF

V: TRBV12-3/TRBV12-4
J: TRBJ1-6
D: -
size: many
DNA: TGTGCCAGCTCGATCCCGGGTTCACCCCTCCACTTT
CDR3: CASSIPGSPLHF

V: TRBV6-6
J: TRBJ1-1
D: -
size: few
DNA: TGTGCCAGCAGTTACTCTTGGTTGGGAGACACTGAAGCTTTCTTT
CDR3: CASSYSWLGDTEAFF

V: TRBV24-1
J: TRBJ2-3
D: -
size: -
DNA: TGTGCCACCAGTGATTTTGCAGGGGTTACGCAGTATTTT
CDR3: CATSDFAGVTQYF

V: TRBV7-3
J: TRBJ2-3
D: TRBD2
size: -
DNA: TGTGCCAGCAGCGCCAGCTTATTTAGCGGGAGGAAGGCAGATACGCAGTATTTT
CDR3: CASSASLFSGRKADTQYF

V: TRBV4-1
J: TRBJ2-5
D: TRBD2
size: few
DNA: TGCGCCAGCAGCCTGTGGAGCGGGAGGGCCGCAGAGACCCAGTACTTC
CDR3: CASSLWSGRAAETQYF

V: TRBV12-3/TRBV12-4
J: TRBJ1-1
D: -
size: many
DNA: TGTGCCAGCAGTTTTTCCACGGCCTCTGAAGCTTTCTTT
CDR3: CASSFSTASEAFF

V: TRBV7-9
J: TRBJ2-1
D: -
size: -
DNA: TGTGCCAGCAGACAAGACAGGTTGGCCTACAATGAGCAGTTCTTC
CDR3: CASRQDRLAYNEQFF

V: TRBV27
J: TRBJ1-6
D: TRBD1
size: many
DNA: TGTGCCAGCAGTTTGCTCGCCGGGACAGGGGGTTATAATTCACCCCTCCACTTT
CDR3: CASSLLAGTGGYNSPLHF

V: TRBV28
J: TRBJ2-7
D: TRBD2
size: few
DNA: TGTGCCAGCAGTTCGGGGACTAGTGGCGAGCAGTACTTC
CDR3: CASSSGTSGEQYF

V: TRBV4-3
J: TRBJ2-7
D: -
size: -
DNA: TGCGCCAGCAGCCAAGGTTTCAGGAGTGTATACAGTGAGCAGTACTTC
CDR3: CASSQGFRSVYSEQYF

V: TRBV28
J: TRBJ2-5
D: TRBD1
size: many
DNA: TGTGCCAGCAAATCAGGGGGACAAGAGACCCAGTACTTC
CDR3: CASKSGGQETQYF

V: TRBV20-1
J: TRBJ2-1
D: TRBD2
size: -
DNA: TGCAGTGCTAGTCGTGCGGCTAGCGGGAGTTATGAGCAGTTCTTC
CDR3: CSASRAASGSYEQFF

V: TRBV28
J: TRBJ2-2
D: -
size: -
DNA: TGTGCCAGCAGTGCCTACCTTGATAACACCGGGGAGCTGTTTTTT
CDR3: CASSAYLDNTGELFF

V: TRBV7-8
J: TRBJ2-1
D: -
size: many
DNA: TGTGCCAGCAGCTTATCGCGAGCGGGTTCCTCCTACAATGAGCAGTTCTTC
CDR3: CASSLSRAGSSYNEQFF

V: TRBV12-3/TRBV12-4
J: TRBJ1-4
D: -
size: -
DNA: TGTGCCAGCAGTTTGGATTCCAAGGCCGTACTGTTTTTT
CDR3: CASSLDSKAVLFF

V: TRBV20-1
J: TRBJ2-4
D: TRBD1
size: -
DNA: TGCAGTGCTGGGATAACAGGGGTAGCCAAAAACATTCAGTACTTC
CDR3: CSAGITGVAKNIQYF

V: TRBV4-2
J: TRBJ2-1
D: TRBD1
size: -
DNA: TGTGCCAGCAGCCAAGATAGGGGACAGGGGTCAAATGAGCAGTTCTTC
CDR3: CASSQDRGQGSNEQFF

V: TRBV29-1
J: TRBJ1-4
D: TRBD1
size: few
DNA: TGCAGCGTCGGGACAGGGGGGAATGAAAAACTGTTTTTT
CDR3: CSVGTGGNEKLFF

V: TRBV19
J: TRBJ2-5
D: -
size: few
DNA: TGTGCCAGTAGTACGAGCATCCAAGAGACCCAGTACTTC
CDR3: CASSTSIQETQYF

V: TRBV6-5
J: TRBJ2-7
D: TRBD2
size: many
DNA: TGTGCCAGCAGTTACTCGAGGCTAGCGGGAGGGCCAGGATACGAGCAGTACTTC
CDR3: CASSYSRLAGGPGYEQYF

V: TRBV5-8
J: TRBJ2-1
D: TRBD2
size: few
DNA: TGTGCCAGCAGCGGGTGGACTAGCGGGAGTAACAATGAGCAGTTCTTC
CDR3: CASSGWTSGSNNEQFF

V: TRBV24-1
J: TRBJ2-2
D: TRBD2
size: -
DNA: TGTGCCACCTCCGGGACTAGCTGGGGGGAGCTGTTTTTT
CDR3: CATSGTSWGELFF

V: TRBV10-3
J: TRBJ2-1
D: TRBD2
size: many
DNA: TGTGCCATCAGTGAAGCGAGCGGGAGAAGGAATACCTACAATGAGCAGTTCTTC
CDR3: CAISEASGRRNTYNEQFF

V: TRBV6-5
J: TRBJ2-7
D: TRBD2
size: many
DNA: TGTGCCAGCAGTTACAGCGGGAGGGCCTACGAGCAGTACTTC
CDR3: CASSYSGRAYEQYF

V: TRBV28
J: TRBJ2-2
D: TRBD2
size: -
DNA: TGTGCCAGCAGTTTATCCGGGAGGATGACCACCGGGGAGCTGTTTTTT
CDR3: CASSLSGRMTTGELFF

V: TRBV10-2
J: TRBJ2-1
D: -
size: many
DNA: TGCGCCAGCAAAGTCGGACTTTCAAATTCCAGCTCCTACAATGAGCAGTTCTTC
CDR3: CASKVGLSNSSSYNEQFF

V: TRBV5-1
J: TRBJ1-1
D: -
size: few
DNA: TGCGCCAGCAGCTTGGAAGCTACGGTTCGTAACACTGAAGCTTTCTTT
CDR3: CASSLEATVRNTEAFF

V: TRBV28
J: TRBJ1-2
D: -
size: many
DNA: TGTGCCAGCATAAGCGACGGACCCAGGGTAGGCTACACCTTC
CDR3: CASISDGPRVGYTF

V: TRBV7-2
J: TRBJ1-4
D: -
size: -
DNA: TGCGCCAGCAGCCAAGGACACTCCGGGGAAAAACTGTTTTTT
CDR3: CASSQGHSGEKLFF

V: TRBV20-1
J: TRBJ2-6
D: -
size: -
DNA: TGCAGTGCTAGCAGGGGGGCTGCTGGGGCCAACGTCCTGACTTTC
CDR3: CSASRGAAGANVLTF

V: TRBV27
J: TRBJ2-5
D: -
size: many
DNA: TGTGCCAGCAGTTTTGGGCTAGCGATACCAGAGACCCAGTACTTC
CDR3: CASSFGLAIPETQYF

V: TRBV7-9
J: TRBJ1-4
D: -
size: many
DNA: TGTGCCAGCAGTGCCACCTCAGGCCACGTTAATGAAAAACTGTTTTTT
CDR3: CASSATSGHVNEKLFF

V: TRBV28
J: TRBJ1-6
D: -
size: many
DNA: TGTGCCAGCGGTTCAACCTCCTTCAGGAGCTCCTATAATTCACCCCTCCACTTT
CDR3: CASGSTSFRSSYNSPLHF

V: TRBV28
J: TRBJ1-2
D: -
size: many
DNA: TGTGCCAGCAGTTTGTCCCAGGGCGGTTCCTATGGCTACACCTTC
CDR3: CASSLSQGGSYGYTF

V: TRBV7-3
J: TRBJ2-5
D: -
size: few
DNA: TGTGCCAGCAGCTTCACGGGGACCATGGAAGAGACCCAGTACTTC
CDR3: CASSFTGTMEETQYF